This entry lists 7 T cell receptor beta chains sequenced from one sample in a study of identical twins. TCRdb reanalysed the 5' RACE reads using MiXCR and keeps one entry per CDR3 protein. The repertoire includes a few hundred thousand distinct CDR3 sequences, around 9.6% of them detected once, and approximately 3% sits in the top ten. A further study also used this sample, focusing on yellow fever vaccine responses in identical twins.

The source material was PBMCs. Receptors originate from a woman aged 18-35 years in good health.

This clonotype appeared a single time. The rearrangement links TRBV6-1 to TRBJ2-2, with a tentative D call TRBD1 (6 bases). The CDR3 has 19 residues. The germline gives CDR1 MNHNS, CDR2 SASEGT. Trimming removed 6 bases at V and 0 bases at J, with 23 bases between. This CDR3 is CASSSFSRVGHTNTGELFF. CDR3 nucleotide sequence: TGTGCCAGCAGCTCCTTTTCGCGTGTGGGACATACGAACACCGGGGAGCTGTTTTTT.

This clonotype came up many times. The chain couples TRBV6-1 to TRBJ2-3, with a weak D call TRBD1 (6 bases). This CDR3 comprises 15 residues. Germline CDR1 reads MNHNS; CDR2 reads SASEGT. Trimming cost V 5 bases and J 1 base, with 13 bases left between them. CDR3: CASSRTGSGTDTQYF. DNA for the CDR3: TGTGCCAGCAGTCGTACAGGGTCGGGCACAGATACGCAGTATTTT.

The chain carries TRBV30 and TRBJ2-5, with a weak D call TRBD1 (5 bases). The CDR3 is made up of 14 amino acids. With 3 bases removed from V and 2 bases from J, the gap between germline ends came to 13 bases. Germline V gives CDR1 GTSNPN, CDR2 SVGIG (reference sequence). The CDR3, as DNA: TGTGCCTGGAGATCCCAGACAGAGCAAGAGACCCAGTACTTC. Protein product: CAWRSQTEQETQYF.

The rearrangement links TRBV30 to TRBJ1-2; possible D gene TRBD1, 6 bases. The germline CDR1 and CDR2 sequences are GTSNPN and SVGIG (reference sequence). The CDR3 consists of 14 residues. V was shortened by 1 base and J by 4 bases, with 13 bases between the two germline ends. The CDR3 DNA is TGTGCCTGGAGTGAGACAGGTGGGGGCTATGGCTACACCTTC. It is translated as CAWSETGGGYGYTF.

This clonotype has only a few counts. The rearrangement joins TRBV11-2 to TRBJ2-3; 7 bases agree with TRBD2. This CDR3 has 17 amino acids. The V segment lost 1 base and the J segment 5 bases; nucleotides outside the gene matches: 12. Germline CDR1 is SGHAT and CDR2 is FQNNGV. The CDR3 is CASSLGSGWRERDTQYF. The CDR3 DNA sequence: TGTGCCAGCAGCTTAGGTTCTGGATGGCGGGAGAGAGATACGCAGTATTTT.

This clonotype came up many times. V is TRBV6-5 and J is TRBJ1-4, with 7 nucleotides matching TRBD1. Germline CDR1 and CDR2: MNHEY and SVGAGI. The V and J ends lost 2 bases and 8 bases, in that order; junction bases with no gene match: 8. CDR3 length: 15 residues. This CDR3 reads CASSYEGAHGEKLFF. The CDR3 DNA reads as TGTGCCAGCAGTTACGAGGGGGCGCATGGGGAAAAACTGTTTTTT.

The chain joins TRBV20-1 to TRBJ2-5; no firm D call. The CDR3 sequence is 15 residues long. The germline V and J ends were trimmed by 0 bases and 4 bases, with 15 bases remaining between them. In germline, CDR1 is DFQATT, CDR2 SNEGSKA (reference sequence). For the CDR3, the DNA is TGCAGTGCTAGAGAAAGACGGGCTCGAGGAGAGACCCAGTACTTC. Its protein product is CSARERRARGETQYF.